These T cell receptor beta chains were read from a single sample in a study of identical twins. MiXCR, run by TCRdb on the 5' RACE reads, gives a single entry per CDR3 protein. Counted here are hundreds of thousands of distinct CDR3 sequences, about 7.6% occurring once; the ten biggest clones make up less than 2%. These data were likewise used in another study, on yellow fever vaccine responses in identical twins.

Sequenced material: PBMCs. Receptor source: a young woman in good health. Each CDR3 is given with its conserved first and last residue. A D gene is named only where the DNA matches it firmly. Size is stated for part of the rows, as once, few or many counts, or as a class when the clone is expanded.

>TRBJ2-5|TRBV28|TRBD2|few
CASNIPGLAGAQETQYF
TGTGCCAGCAACATACCGGGACTAGCGGGGGCCCAAGAGACCCAGTACTTC
>TRBJ2-5|TRBV7-9|TRBD1|many
CASSFSGGRETQYF
TGTGCCAGCAGCTTTTCAGGGGGCCGAGAGACCCAGTACTTC
>TRBJ2-1|TRBV29-1|NA|NA
CSVPWGGVWQFF
TGCAGCGTTCCCTGGGGTGGGGTCTGGCAGTTCTTC
>TRBJ2-1|TRBV29-1|TRBD2|few
CSSGTSDYNEQFF
TGCAGTTCCGGGACTAGCGACTACAATGAGCAGTTCTTC
>TRBJ2-1|TRBV12-3/TRBV12-4|NA|NA
CASSTPIYNEQFF
TGTGCCAGCAGCACTCCAATCTACAATGAGCAGTTCTTC
>TRBJ1-1|TRBV20-1|NA|few
CSANIRENTEAFF
TGCAGTGCCAACATAAGGGAGAACACTGAAGCTTTCTTT
>TRBJ1-3|TRBV28|TRBD1|few
CASSSRQGSGNTIYF
TGTGCCAGCAGTTCCCGACAGGGGTCTGGAAACACCATATATTTT
>TRBJ1-4|TRBV7-9|NA|NA
CASSLVPGGQAEKLFF
TGTGCCAGCAGCTTAGTGCCCGGGGGCCAGGCTGAAAAACTGTTTTTT
>TRBJ2-1|TRBV3-1|TRBD1|NA
CASSPFGQAVQYEQFF
TGTGCCAGCAGCCCATTCGGACAGGCGGTACAATATGAGCAGTTCTTC
>TRBJ2-2|TRBV6-5|NA|NA
CASSYSGRANTGELFF
TGTGCCAGCAGTTACTCGGGTAGGGCGAACACCGGGGAGCTGTTTTTT
>TRBJ2-2|TRBV7-2|TRBD2|NA
CASSLGWASGRTGELFF
TGTGCCAGCAGCTTAGGTTGGGCTAGCGGGAGGACCGGGGAGCTGTTTTTT
>TRBJ1-2|TRBV27|NA|NA
CASRIVSRGDLYGYTF
TGTGCCAGCAGAATCGTTTCCAGGGGAGACCTCTATGGCTACACCTTC
>TRBJ2-2|TRBV6-5|TRBD2|NA
CASSTSGGTGELFF
TGTGCCAGCAGTACTAGCGGAGGCACCGGGGAGCTGTTTTTT
>TRBJ1-4|TRBV25-1|TRBD1|many
CASSGPTGVGEKLFF
TGTGCCAGCAGTGGACCGACAGGGGTCGGTGAAAAACTGTTTTTT
>TRBJ2-1|TRBV12-3/TRBV12-4|TRBD1|medium-sized
CASSSDRGFESEQFF
TGTGCCAGCAGTTCGGACAGGGGGTTCGAGAGTGAGCAGTTCTTC
>TRBJ2-7|TRBV20-1|TRBD1|NA
CSARTGTYEQYF
TGCAGTGCTAGGACAGGGACCTACGAGCAGTACTTC
>TRBJ2-5|TRBV7-9|NA|few
CASSFPGLGETQYF
TGTGCCAGCAGCTTTCCAGGGCTCGGAGAGACCCAGTACTTC
>TRBJ2-1|TRBV29-1|NA|few
CSVVGGGNEQFF
TGCAGCGTTGTAGGTGGGGGCAATGAGCAGTTCTTC
>TRBJ1-5|TRBV10-1|NA|NA
CASSKELGIGAQHF
TGCGCCAGCAGTAAAGAACTAGGGATCGGGGCCCAGCATTTT
>TRBJ2-2|TRBV28|NA|NA
CASVRAVVTGELFF
TGTGCCAGCGTCAGGGCAGTAGTCACCGGGGAGCTGTTTTTT
>TRBJ2-1|TRBV29-1|TRBD2|NA
CSVGGTSRWSFF
TGCAGCGTTGGCGGGACTAGCCGATGGTCGTTCTTC
>TRBJ2-7|TRBV6-2/TRBV6-3|TRBD1|NA
CASSGQGKVYEQYF
TGTGCCAGCAGTGGACAGGGCAAGGTCTACGAGCAGTACTTC
>TRBJ1-4|TRBV7-4|NA|many
CASSLMGEKLFF
TGTGCCAGCAGCTTAATGGGTGAAAAACTGTTTTTT
>TRBJ1-5|TRBV10-3|TRBD1|NA
CAIVRQGEYQPQHF
TGTGCCATCGTTAGACAGGGCGAATATCAGCCCCAGCATTTT
>TRBJ2-5|TRBV20-1|TRBD2|NA
CSASPASAGDQETQYF
TGCAGTGCTAGTCCCGCGTCGGCGGGGGACCAAGAGACCCAGTACTTC
>TRBJ1-6|TRBV6-1|NA|NA
CASNSDSQLNSPLHF
TGTGCCAGCAACTCCGACAGCCAGCTGAATTCACCCCTCCACTTT
>TRBJ2-7|TRBV3-1|TRBD1|many
CASSQEGGAVYEQYF
TGTGCCAGCAGCCAAGAAGGGGGCGCGGTGTACGAGCAGTACTTC
>TRBJ1-6|TRBV5-1|NA|few
CASSHDRPNSPLHF
TGCGCCAGCAGCCATGACAGGCCGAATTCACCCCTCCACTTT
>TRBJ2-2|TRBV7-2|NA|many
CASSPQGGYTGELFF
TGTGCCAGCAGCCCACAAGGAGGGTACACCGGGGAGCTGTTTTTT
>TRBJ1-5|TRBV12-3/TRBV12-4|NA|few
CASSPGSVLSNQPQHF
TGTGCCAGCAGCCCGGGGTCAGTGTTAAGCAATCAGCCCCAGCATTTT
>TRBJ2-1|TRBV24-1|NA|many
CATSDLLGAAFF
TGTGCCACCAGTGATTTGCTCGGGGCGGCGTTCTTC
>TRBJ2-3|TRBV12-3/TRBV12-4|TRBD1|many
CASSFRTGAGDTQYF
TGTGCCAGCAGTTTCCGGACAGGGGCTGGAGATACGCAGTATTTT
>TRBJ2-5|TRBV18|TRBD1|few
CASSPYGQADGTQYF
TGTGCCAGCTCACCTTACGGACAGGCCGATGGGACCCAGTACTTC
>TRBJ1-1|TRBV20-1|NA|few
CSAGPGFPGITEAFF
TGCAGTGCTGGGCCCGGTTTTCCAGGGATCACTGAAGCTTTCTTT
>TRBJ2-1|TRBV12-3/TRBV12-4|NA|many
CASSARSRGEQFF
TGTGCCAGCAGTGCCCGATCCCGGGGCGAGCAGTTCTTC
>TRBJ2-2|TRBV28|NA|many
CASSFFDTGELFF
TGTGCCAGCAGTTTCTTTGACACCGGGGAGCTGTTTTTT